The TCR beta chain described here comes from a study of shared clonotypes between healthy human individuals. Whole-study findings and limits: In general, naive subsets displayed greater estimated richness than memory subsets did.

CD4+ cells were split into CD45RA+ naive and CD45RA-negative memory subsets. Sorted-subset replicate PCR reactions were performed with around 210 ng DNA, corresponding to 30,000 or so T cell genomes. Libraries were prepared by immunoSEQ multiplex PCR; TCRdb keeps only in-frame clonotypes and omits some of them. The repertoire holds about 2.5 million clones, with 92% as singletons. As to this clone: What it recognizes is unknown.

The CDR3 length is 13 residues. The V gene lost 4 bases and the J gene lost 2 bases, with 8 bases spanning the gap. Germline V gene data show CDR1 as MGHDK and CDR2 as SYGVNS. J is TRBJ1-1 and V is TRBV25-1, with TRBD1 as a possible D gene (6 bases). This receptor was identified in a man aged 18 to 29 in good health. Some clones in this sample may be carry-over from other donors' samples. The sequencing sample was made of naive CD4+ T cells from PBMCs. Stated subset: CD45RA+ positively selected. CDR3: CASSARGNTEAFF. The CDR3 DNA reads TGTGCCAGCAGTGCCAGGGGCAACACTGAAGCTTTCTTT.